At least ten counts were recorded for the clone carrying this TCR beta chain. The V gene's germline CDR1 is MDHEN and CDR2 SYDVKM. This CDR3 region has 12 residues. V gave up 6 bases and J gave up 9 bases, with 11 bases separating them. These data come from a study of metastatic and nonmetastatic thyroid tumors. Thyroid surgery had not been preceded by any treatment in any patient. TCRdb re-called the PCR reads through MiXCR. The sample contains about 92,000 clones, approximately 15% of which appear only once. Sequencing was performed on blood. This chain links TRBV28 with TRBJ2-2; D unresolved. The origin of this receptor is a female donor with papillary thyroid cancer or a benign thyroid nodule (not recorded which). Some clones in this sample may be carry-over from other donors' samples. The CDR3 protein is CASSPRLRELFF. CDR3 DNA: TGTGCCAGCAGCCCACGTCTCCGGGAGCTGTTTTTT.